This TCR beta chain stems from a study of human T cells and chemical hapten exposure. Study context: Across samples, TCR yields varied, mostly owing to small differences in pooled library volumes. Study-wide results and limits: With regard to DPC sensitization, TCRs above 1 in 1000 frequency did not change.

Comment on this clonotype: The antigen is undetermined.

CDR1 is MNHNY, CDR2 SVGAGI, per germline (reference sequence). This CDR3 region has 13 residues. V lost 7 bases to trimming and J lost 1 base, with 11 bases between them. As the library was built, unique molecular identifiers were attached to individual cDNA molecules. How the authors handled the data: Per sample, the median was approximately 96,000 TCRs, with values from roughly 23,000 to 640,000. A single record per CDR3 protein comes from TCRdb applying MiXCR to the reads. The V and J calls, along with clone size, are taken from TCRdb and not from the paper's own processing. The table records about 120,000 distinct CDR3 sequences, over 6.5% of them present only once. The template was total RNA from unfractionated whole blood.

This receptor was obtained from a human donor in good health. Some clones in this sample may be carry-over from other donors' samples. Sequenced: whole blood. This chain links TRBV6-6 with TRBJ2-7; weak D call: TRBD2 (7 bases). CDR3 loop: CASTGGRSYEQYF. The CDR3 nucleotides read TGTGCCAGCACCGGGGGGCGTTCCTACGAGCAGTACTTC.